This TCR beta chain emerged from a study of blood T cell repertoires in COVID-19. Sequencing was performed with immunoSEQ multiplex PCR; in TCRdb, only in-frame clones are kept and a portion is missing. The table includes hundreds of thousands of clones, more than 75% detected once. The CDR3 runs to 15 residues. The V gene's germline CDR1 is LNHNV and CDR2 YYDKDF (reference sequence). Trimming removed 4 bases at V and 4 bases at J, with 17 bases between. This clone was recorded a few times. The chain carries TRBV15 and TRBJ2-7; TRBD2 is a possible D gene (5 bases). The TCR originated in a woman in her fifties or sixties with COVID-19, enrolled during active disease. Sequencing was done on a sample of peripheral blood. CDR3 sequence: CATSTSTGSGYEQYF. As DNA, the CDR3 is TGTGCCACCAGCACGTCGACGGGGTCGGGGTACGAGCAGTACTTC.